This T cell receptor beta chain stems from a study of STAT5B mutations in CD4+ large granular lymphocyte leukemia. Authors' methods: Productive clonotypes were detectable down to 2.59 x 10-5 frequency. Assay: immunoSEQ multiplex PCR; the TCRdb copy retains only in-frame clones and omits some. V and J calls and clone size follow that table, whereas D and trimming were derived from the DNA. Of tens of thousands of clones in the sample, approximately 69% were seen once. This clone was seen just once. No antigen is known for it. General study points: 8/27 top patient clones versus 2/35 control clones were TRBV06-family. Patient CD4-sorted repertoires stayed more clonal than healthy ones after leukemic-clone removal.

J gave up 5 bases and V 0 bases, and 6 bases lay outside the gene matches. Germline CDR1 reads LGHNA; CDR2 reads YNFKEQ. There are 16 residues in the CDR3. This receptor was obtained from a human donor in good health. This chain joins TRBV4-2 and TRBJ2-3; 9 bases map to TRBD2. What was sequenced was CD4+ T cells from blood buffy coats. The CDR3 DNA reads TGTGCCAGCAGCCAAGAGGGGCGGGGGGGCATAGATACGCAGTATTTT. Protein product: CASSQEGRGGIDTQYF.